Each of the 30 T cell receptor beta chains below was sequenced from the same sample in a study of regulatory T cells in long-lasting Graves disease. Time point denoted: newly diagnosed GD, antithyroid drugs for less than 3 months. From RNA extracted from PBMCs, the TCR library was made. TCR beta libraries were built with iRepertoire HTBI primers and Arm-PCR of CDR3 regions. Each CDR3 protein gets one entry after TCRdb re-called the multiplex PCR reads with MiXCR. The sample lists 420,000 or so distinct CDR3 sequences; 16% were seen once. The data also belong to a second study, concerning T cells in Graves' hyperthyroidism and ophthalmopathy.

The starting material was peripheral blood mononuclear cells (PBMCs), obtained at new diagnosis, from a patient treated with antithyroid drugs. The origin of the receptors is a woman aged 18-30 years with Graves disease.

This clonotype was picked up a small number of times. A much larger clone is a single base away; this may be a read error. J is TRBJ2-5 and V is TRBV28; TRBD2 aligns across 8 bases. Germline-derived CDR1 and CDR2 are MDHEN and SYDVKM. The CDR3 is 19 amino acids. The CDR3: CASSFIRNIGRGEKETQHF. The CDR3 DNA follows: TGTGCCAGCAGTTTTATAAGGAATATAGGGCGGGGGGAGAAAGAGACCCAGCACTTC.

This clonotype showed up many times. The gene calls are TRBV29-1 and TRBJ1-1, with D uncertain. Trimming removed 5 bases at V and 1 base at J, with 5 bases between. There are 11 residues in the CDR3. The germline V gene encodes CDR1 SQVTM and CDR2 ANQGSEA. The CDR3 loop is CSVTANTEAFF. The CDR3 coding sequence is TGCAGCGTTACCGCGAACACTGAAGCTTTCTTT.

This clonotype was detected ten times or more. The rearrangement links TRBV12-3 or TRBV12-4 to TRBJ2-7; 9 bases line up with TRBD2. The junction had 11 bases not matched to a gene; V was cut back by 2 bases and J by 6 bases. The CDR3 spans 16 residues. In DNA form, the CDR3 reads TGTGCCAGCAGTTTAAATGTGTTAGCGGGAGTTTTCGAGCAGTACTTC. As protein: CASSLNVLAGVFEQYF.

The V gene is TRBV9, the J gene TRBJ2-7; TRBD2 agrees at 9 bases. This CDR3 has 15 residues. V lost 0 bases to trimming and J lost 7 bases; unmatched junction nucleotides: 8. The germline CDR1 and CDR2 sequences are SGDLS and YYNGEE. CDR3 bases: TGTGCCAGCAGCGTAGAAGGGACTAGCTTGGGGGAGCAGTACTTC. Protein: CASSVEGTSLGEQYF.

This clonotype was counted only a few times. This rearrangement joins TRBV9 to TRBJ1-3; D is unclear. V gave up 4 bases and J gave up 2 bases, with 19 bases separating them. The CDR3 consists of 17 residues. Per germline, CDR1 SGDLS and CDR2 YYNGEE. The CDR3 DNA reads as TGTGCCAGCAGCTCCCCCTCATTTACAGAGACTGGAAACACCATATATTTT. It yields the protein CASSSPSFTETGNTIYF.

This clonotype has a count of ten or more. The rearrangement uses TRBV7-2 and TRBJ2-3; weak D call: TRBD2 (6 bases). This CDR3 region has 17 residues. Trimming took off 5 bases at V and 2 bases at J, with 20 bases between the two ends. In germline, CDR1 is SGHTA, CDR2 FQGNSA. CDR3 in amino acids: CASSRRVGSRSTDTQYF. The CDR3 DNA reads as TGTGCCAGCAGCCGCCGGGTCGGGAGTAGATCCACAGATACGCAGTATTTT.

At least ten counts were recorded for this clonotype. This rearrangement joins TRBV2 to TRBJ1-1; D is undetermined. CDR3 size: 14 residues. Trimming removed 1 base from V and 5 bases from J, with 11 bases in between. Germline CDR1 reads SNHLY; CDR2 reads FYNNEI. CDR3 amino acids: CASSEVLVRTEAFF. Here the CDR3 DNA reads TGTGCCAGCAGTGAAGTTCTCGTCCGGACTGAAGCTTTCTTT.

The table lists this clonotype with many counts. V usage is TRBV2 and J usage is TRBJ1-1; D might be TRBD1 (5 bases). V shed 7 bases and J shed 0 bases, with 9 bases lying between them. Germline V lookup: CDR1 SNHLY, CDR2 FYNNEI. The CDR3 is made up of 13 amino acids. In DNA form, the CDR3 reads TGTGCCAGCAAAGGGGCCCTGAACACTGAAGCTTTCTTT. This codes for CASKGALNTEAFF.

This clonotype was picked up many times. This chain links TRBV5-6 with TRBJ1-2; D call uncertain. Germline V CDR1 and CDR2: SGHDT, YYEEEE. This CDR3 has 15 residues. The V and J ends lost 2 bases and 3 bases respectively, with 14 bases between them. The CDR3 sequence is CASSFKGGADYGYTF. For the CDR3, the DNA is TGTGCCAGCAGCTTCAAGGGTGGCGCGGACTATGGCTACACCTTC.

The chain recombines TRBV13 with TRBJ1-1, with D maybe TRBD1 (5 bases). CDR1 and CDR2 (germline): PRHDT, FYEKMQ (reference sequence). The CDR3 runs 11 residues. The V and J ends lost 5 bases and 10 bases respectively, with 11 bases between them. The CDR3 sequence: CASSRSGGAFF. The DNA of the CDR3 is TGTGCCAGCAGCCGATCGGGGGGAGCTTTCTTT.

This clonotype has ten or more counts. The genes are TRBV30 and TRBJ2-1; no clear D gene. Deletions cut 0 bases from V and 5 bases from J, with 8 bases between. CDR1 GTSNPN and CDR2 SVGIG come from the germline V gene (reference sequence). The CDR3 has 13 amino acids. The CDR3 sequence: CAWSVPKNNEQFF. The CDR3 DNA reads as TGTGCCTGGAGTGTACCCAAAAACAATGAGCAGTTCTTC.

This clonotype came up many times. The chain recombines TRBV15 with TRBJ2-7, with D possibly TRBD1 on 7 matching bases. This CDR3 spans 13 amino acids. The germline V and J ends were trimmed by 0 bases and 7 bases, with 10 bases remaining between them. Per the germline V gene, CDR1 is LNHNV and CDR2 is YYDKDF (reference sequence). The CDR3 DNA sequence: TGTGCCACCAGCAGAGATTCAGGGGGGGAGCAGTACTTC. Its translation: CATSRDSGGEQYF.

The chain couples TRBV5-1 to TRBJ1-4; TRBD1 aligns across 7 bases. CDR3 size: 14 residues. V was pared by 4 bases and J by 12 bases, with 12 bases of the junction left unmatched. CDR1 SGHRS and CDR2 YFSETQ come from the germline V gene. CDR3 region: CASSPGTAKVELFF. CDR3 nucleotide sequence: TGCGCCAGCAGCCCCGGGACAGCCAAGGTGGAACTGTTTTTT.

In DNA form, the CDR3 reads TGTGCCAGCAGTCTAGCGGGAGGGCTAATCTACGAGCAGTACTTC. This gives the protein CASSLAGGLIYEQYF. The chain employs TRBV6-1 and TRBJ2-7; TRBD2 matches at 12 bases. After removal of 5 bases from V and 3 bases from J, the junction contained 5 bases not matched to a gene. The CDR3 sequence is 15 residues long. Germline CDR1 reads MNHNS; CDR2 reads SASEGT.

Ten or more counts support this clonotype. The junction does not match germline at one end; this may be a read error. J is TRBJ2-7 and V is TRBV28; D is perhaps TRBD1 (6 bases). Germline V gene data show CDR1 as MDHEN and CDR2 as SYDVKM. The CDR3 is made up of 11 amino acids. As DNA, the CDR3 is TGTGCCAGCAGTTTTAGATCGGACAGCCACTTC. Translated, it gives CASSFRSDSHF.

Concerning this clonotype itself: At one end the junction does not follow the germline gene, possibly because of a read error. The genes are TRBV19 and TRBJ2-3, with D tentatively TRBD1 or TRBD2 (5 bases each). Germline-derived CDR1 and CDR2 are LNHDA and SQIVND (reference sequence). The CDR3 runs to 16 residues. The CDR3 loop reads CASSAGPGPSTDTLYF. DNA for the CDR3: TGTGCCAGTAGTGCCGGACCGGGACCCTCTACAGATACGCTGTATTTT.

Concerning this clonotype itself: A read error may be the cause here, since a much bigger clone is one base away. This sequence joins TRBV11-3 and TRBJ2-7, with TRBD2 identical over 8 bases. The CDR3 consists of 15 residues. CDR1 is SGHNT and CDR2 is YENEEA in the germline V gene. Written as DNA, the CDR3 is TGTGCCGGCAGCCTAGCGGGCCGAGCCATCTACGAGCAGTACTTC. Protein sequence: CAGSLAGRAIYEQYF.

This clonotype was seen a few times. The chain has TRBV9 and TRBJ2-7; the D is unclear. This CDR3 has 14 residues. From germline, CDR1 is SGDLS and CDR2 YYNGEE. Trimming removed 2 bases from V and 1 base from J, with 10 bases in between. CDR3 DNA: TGTGCCAGCAGCGTCCCGGACGAATCCTACGAGCAGTACTTC. Protein sequence: CASSVPDESYEQYF.

With respect to this clonotype: Possible read error: a much larger clone is one base away. J is TRBJ1-2 and V is TRBV10-3; TRBD1 aligns across 9 bases. CDR3 length: 15 amino acids. CDR1 is ENHRY and CDR2 is SYGVKD in the germline V gene. J was trimmed by 2 bases and V by 4 bases; bases with no gene match: 5. The CDR3 protein is CAISARDRENYGYTF. CDR3 nucleotide sequence: TGTGCCATCAGTGCCCGGGACAGGGAAAACTATGGCTACACCTTC.

Regarding this clonotype: Possible read error: a much larger clone is one base away. The chain uses TRBV28 and TRBJ2-7; D is unclear. The CDR3 loop spans 14 amino acids. Per the germline V gene, CDR1 is MDHEN and CDR2 is SYDVKM. The ends were cut back, 8 bases at V and 7 bases at J, with 21 bases in the middle. The CDR3 DNA reads as TGTGCCAGCCTATCGGCCCTTCGCTACAATGAGCAGTACTTC. Its protein product is CASLSALRYNEQYF.

The chain employs TRBV30 and TRBJ2-7, with no clear D. The ends were cut back, 5 bases at V and 0 bases at J, with 5 bases in the middle. The CDR3 totals 11 residues. CDR1 GTSNPN and CDR2 SVGIG come from the germline V gene (reference sequence). The CDR3 DNA follows: TGTGCCTGGGGGCACTCCTACGAGCAGTACTTC. Protein: CAWGHSYEQYF. Combining the CDR3 with reference TRBV30 and TRBJ2-7 gives the whole variable domain SQTIHQWPATLVQPVGSPLSLECTVEGTSNPNLYWYRQAAGRGLQLLFYSVGIGQISSEVPQNLSASRPQDRQFILSSKKLLLSDSGFYLCAWGHSYEQYFGPGTRLTVT.

The chain has TRBV9 and TRBJ2-5; no clear D. Germline CDR1 SGDLS, CDR2 YYNGEE. This CDR3 spans 15 amino acids. Trimming took 1 base from V and 1 from J, leaving 11 bases between them. Written as DNA, the CDR3 is TGTGCCAGCAGCGTATTGGGGTGGGCCCAAGAGACCCAGTACTTC. Its protein is CASSVLGWAQETQYF.

This clonotype was detected only a few times. V is TRBV12-5 and J is TRBJ2-1, with a weak D call TRBD2 (5 bases). The CDR3 sequence is 14 residues long. CDR1 is LGHNT and CDR2 is FRNRAP in the germline V gene. V lost 1 base to trimming and J lost 5 bases, with 9 bases between them. This CDR3 is CASGLATRNNEQFF. DNA for the CDR3: TGTGCTAGTGGTTTGGCAACTAGAAACAATGAGCAGTTCTTC.

In its sample, this clonotype was seen many times. The genes are TRBV7-9 and TRBJ2-1; weak D call: TRBD1 (5 bases). The ends were cut back, 0 bases at V and 3 bases at J, with 15 bases in the middle. The CDR3 extends over 17 amino acids. Per the germline V gene, CDR1 is SEHNR and CDR2 is FQNEAQ (reference sequence). The CDR3 spells CASSLAPMGQSYNEQFF. The CDR3 region has the DNA TGTGCCAGCAGCTTAGCGCCGATGGGGCAAAGCTACAATGAGCAGTTCTTC. The whole variable domain, filled in from reference TRBV7-9 and TRBJ2-1, reads DTGVSQNPRHKITKRGQNVTFRCDPISEHNRLYWYRQTLGQGPEFLTYFQNEAQLEKSRLLSDRFSAERPKGSFSTLEIQRTEQGDSAMYLCASSLAPMGQSYNEQFFGPGTRLTVL.

The chain joins TRBV5-6 to TRBJ2-1; D gene unclear. Deletions cut 0 bases from V and 4 bases from J, with 14 bases between. Per germline, CDR1 SGHDT and CDR2 YYEEEE. This CDR3 region has 16 residues. This CDR3 is CASSLDYGGEYNEQFF. DNA of the CDR3: TGTGCCAGCAGCTTGGACTATGGCGGCGAGTACAATGAGCAGTTCTTC. Full variable domain (outside the CDR3, taken from reference TRBV5-6 and TRBJ2-1): DAGVTQSPTHLIKTRGQQVTLRCSPKSGHDTVSWYQQALGQGPQFIFQYYEEEERQRGNFPDRFSGHQFPNYSSELNVNALLLGDSALYLCASSLDYGGEYNEQFFGPGTRLTVL.

At least ten counts were recorded for this clonotype. The chain joins TRBV3-1 to TRBJ2-1; 8 bases match TRBD2. Germline values: CDR1 LGHDT, CDR2 YNNKEL (reference sequence). CDR3 length: 17 residues. After removal of 6 bases from V and 0 bases from J, the junction contained 10 bases not matched to a gene. The CDR3 region has the DNA TGTGCCAGCAGTTCTGCGGGGGCGGGAGGCTCCTACAATGAGCAGTTCTTC. This translates into CASSSAGAGGSYNEQFF.

This clonotype has just one count. The chain uses TRBV2 and TRBJ1-1, with TRBD1 identical over 7 bases. The CDR3 contains 16 residues. The V gene end was trimmed by 6 bases and the J gene end by 6 bases; junction bases not matched to a gene: 16. Looked up from germline, CDR1 is SNHLY and CDR2 is FYNNEI. CDR3 in amino acids: CASRLSTGFGFPEAFF. The CDR3 DNA follows: TGTGCCAGCAGATTATCGACAGGGTTTGGTTTCCCTGAAGCTTTCTTT.

This clonotype has a count of ten or more. The chain joins TRBV11-2 to TRBJ2-7; D is possibly TRBD2 (8 bases). V was clipped by 4 bases and J by 3 bases, with 16 bases between them. Germline CDR1 is SGHAT and CDR2 is FQNNGV. CDR3 size: 15 residues. The CDR3 region has the DNA TGTGCCAGCAGCTCAATAGCGGGACAGCTCTACGAGCAGTACTTC. This translates into CASSSIAGQLYEQYF.

This clonotype has just a few counts. This chain's CDR3 is CASSQGRMNTEAFF. For the CDR3, the DNA is TGTGCCAGCAGCCAGGGTCGGATGAACACTGAAGCTTTCTTT. The chain has TRBV5-5 and TRBJ1-1, with D maybe TRBD1 (5 bases). The CDR3 runs 14 residues. Trimming took 4 bases from V and 0 from J, leaving 10 bases between them. The germline V gene encodes CDR1 SGHKS and CDR2 YYEKEE (reference sequence).

This clonotype was seen at least ten times. The chain links TRBV7-6 to TRBJ1-2; maybe TRBD1 (5 bases). The CDR3 has 16 amino acids. V was pared by 1 base and J by 0 bases, with 12 bases between. Per the germline V gene, CDR1 is SGHVS and CDR2 is FNYEAQ. CDR3 DNA: TGTGCCAGCAGCTTAGGCGGCAGGGCCCCTAACTATGGCTACACCTTC. The encoded protein is CASSLGGRAPNYGYTF.